This record concerns one T cell receptor (beta chain) sequence. Clones were sequenced by immunoSEQ multiplex PCR, and TCRdb holds only the in-frame ones, with some missing. The data contain tens of thousands of clones, roughly nine tenths of them singletons. The entry originates in a study of control samples from healthy donors and cancer patients. The receptor was isolated from a man aged 45-65 years with lung cancer. The sequencing input was PBMCs.

The CDR3 region has the DNA TGTGCCAGCAGCCGAACGGCGGGTGCCGGGGAGCTGTTTTTT. As protein: CASSRTAGAGELFF. The chain joins TRBV3-1 (or the pseudogene TRBV3-2) to TRBJ2-2, with D perhaps TRBD2 (5 bases). This CDR3 contains 14 residues. Germline CDR1 reads LGHDT; CDR2 reads YNNKEL (reference sequence). V gave up 4 bases and J gave up 6 bases, with 12 bases separating them.